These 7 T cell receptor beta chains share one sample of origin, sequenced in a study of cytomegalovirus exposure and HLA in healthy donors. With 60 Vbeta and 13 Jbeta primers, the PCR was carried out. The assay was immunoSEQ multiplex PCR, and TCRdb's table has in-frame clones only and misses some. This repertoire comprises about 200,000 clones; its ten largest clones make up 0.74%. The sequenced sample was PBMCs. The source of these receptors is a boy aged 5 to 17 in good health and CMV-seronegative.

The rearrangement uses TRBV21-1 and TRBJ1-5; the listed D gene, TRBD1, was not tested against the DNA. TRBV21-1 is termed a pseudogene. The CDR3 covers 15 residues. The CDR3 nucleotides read TGTGCCAGCAGCTTCCGGGACAGGGTATATCAGCCCCAGCATTTT. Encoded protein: CASSFRDRVYQPQHF.

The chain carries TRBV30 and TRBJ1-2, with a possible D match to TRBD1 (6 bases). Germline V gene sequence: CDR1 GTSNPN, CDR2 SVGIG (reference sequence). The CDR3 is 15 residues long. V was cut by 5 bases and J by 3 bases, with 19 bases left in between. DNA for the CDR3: TGTGCCTGGGGGGACACGTGGAGAAGGGACTATGGCTACACCTTC. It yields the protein CAWGDTWRRDYGYTF.

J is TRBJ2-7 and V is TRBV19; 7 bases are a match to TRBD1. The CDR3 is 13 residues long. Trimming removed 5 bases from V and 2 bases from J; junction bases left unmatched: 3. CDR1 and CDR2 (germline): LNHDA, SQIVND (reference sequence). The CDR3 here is CASSRTGPYEQYF. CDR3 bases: TGTGCCAGTAGTCGGACAGGCCCCTACGAGCAGTACTTC.

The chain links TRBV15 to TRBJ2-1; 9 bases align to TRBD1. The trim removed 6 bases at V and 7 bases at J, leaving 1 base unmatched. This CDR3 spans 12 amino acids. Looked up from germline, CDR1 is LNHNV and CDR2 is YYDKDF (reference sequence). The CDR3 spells CATRTGGNEQFF. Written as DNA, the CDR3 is TGTGCCACCAGGACAGGGGGAAATGAGCAGTTCTTC.

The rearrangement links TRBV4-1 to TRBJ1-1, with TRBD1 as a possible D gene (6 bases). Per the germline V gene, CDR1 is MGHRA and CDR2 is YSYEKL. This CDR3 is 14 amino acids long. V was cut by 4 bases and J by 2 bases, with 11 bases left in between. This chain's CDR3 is CASSPDRSNTEAFF. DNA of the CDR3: TGCGCCAGCAGCCCGGACAGATCTAACACTGAAGCTTTCTTT.

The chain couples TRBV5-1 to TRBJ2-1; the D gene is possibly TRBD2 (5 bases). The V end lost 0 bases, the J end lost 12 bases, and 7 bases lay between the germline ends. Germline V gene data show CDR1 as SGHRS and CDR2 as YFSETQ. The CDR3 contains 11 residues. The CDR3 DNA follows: TGCGCCAGCAGCTTGGACCGGGGGCAGTTCTTC. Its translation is CASSLDRGQFF.

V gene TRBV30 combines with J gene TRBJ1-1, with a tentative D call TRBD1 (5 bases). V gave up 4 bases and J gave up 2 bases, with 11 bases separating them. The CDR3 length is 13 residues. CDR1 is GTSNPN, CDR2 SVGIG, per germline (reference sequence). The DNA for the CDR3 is TGTGCCTGGATTAGCGGGGGAAACACTGAAGCTTTCTTT. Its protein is CAWISGGNTEAFF.